The 26 T cell receptor beta chains below all came from one sample that was sequenced in a study of cytomegalovirus exposure and HLA in healthy donors. The PCR had 60 Vbeta and 13 Jbeta primers. Some clones are missing from TCRdb's copy, which holds only in-frame ones; the method was immunoSEQ multiplex PCR. The sample has 90,000 to 150,000 clones, 77% seen once. The sequenced sample consisted of PBMCs. The receptors were sampled from a human donor in good health.

The V and J genes are TRBV5-1 and TRBJ2-5, with 9 bases aligning to TRBD1. Looked up from germline, CDR1 is SGHRS and CDR2 is YFSETQ. The CDR3 spans 16 residues. After removal of 2 bases from V and 5 bases from J, the junction contained 10 bases not matched to a gene. As DNA, the CDR3 is TGCGCCAGCAGCTTTACCGGACAGGGGAATTCGGAGACCCAGTACTTC. It translates to CASSFTGQGNSETQYF.

V usage is TRBV10-3 and J usage is TRBJ1-1; 7 bases align to TRBD1. The CDR3 loop spans 11 amino acids. Trimming took 11 bases from V and 4 from J; bases not matched to a gene: 4. Germline values: CDR1 ENHRY, CDR2 SYGVKD. The CDR3 DNA is TGTGCCTCTACAGGGGCCACTGAAGCTTTCTTT. Residues: CASTGATEAFF.

The V gene is TRBV21-1, the J gene TRBJ2-1; the table's TRBD2 call for D was not verified on the DNA. TRBV21-1 is classified as a pseudogene. The CDR3 consists of 20 residues. CDR3 sequence: CASSAPTPGLAGGGWNEQFF. The CDR3 DNA reads as TGTGCCAGCAGCGCTCCCACTCCGGGACTAGCGGGAGGAGGGTGGAATGAGCAGTTCTTC.

This chain joins TRBV9 and TRBJ2-2, with D tentatively TRBD2 (6 bases). This CDR3 region has 15 residues. Germline lookup yields CDR1 SGDLS and CDR2 YYNGEE. V lost 0 bases to trimming and J lost 5 bases, with 11 bases between them. The CDR3: CASSVGSRGTGELFF. In DNA form, the CDR3 reads TGTGCCAGCAGCGTAGGAAGCCGGGGGACCGGGGAGCTGTTTTTT. Full variable domain (missing parts from reference TRBV9 and TRBJ2-2): DSGVTQTPKHLITATGQRVTLRCSPRSGDLSVYWYQQSLDQGLQFLIQYYNGEERAKGNILERFSAQQFPDLHSELNLSSLELGDSALYFCASSVGSRGTGELFFGEGSRLTVL.

V usage is TRBV7-2 and J usage is TRBJ1-2, with D uncertain. With 2 bases removed from V and 6 bases from J, the gap between germline ends came to 13 bases. This CDR3 contains 14 residues. CDR1 and CDR2 (germline): SGHTA, FQGNSA. CDR3 coding DNA: TGTGCCAGCAGCTTAAGAACTTTTAAAGATGGCTACACCTTC. Amino acid sequence: CASSLRTFKDGYTF.

Details on this clone: In the same sample, other DNA sequences code for this CDR3. The rearrangement links TRBV2 to TRBJ2-2; a weak D match, TRBD1 (6 bases). The CDR3 contains 15 residues. Trimming took 3 bases from V and 0 from J, leaving 8 bases between them. Germline V gene sequence: CDR1 SNHLY, CDR2 FYNNEI. CDR3 in DNA: TGTGCCAGCAGTGAGCAGGGGACGAACACCGGGGAGCTGTTTTTT. This codes for CASSEQGTNTGELFF.

This chain connects TRBV5-1 to TRBJ1-2; 9 bases line up with TRBD1. Germline-derived CDR1 and CDR2 are SGHRS and YFSETQ. V was clipped by 0 bases and J by 3 bases; unmatched bases: 6. The CDR3 has 16 residues. The CDR3 DNA follows: TGCGCCAGCAGCTTGGGGGACAGGGTAGGGGACTATGGCTACACCTTC. Translation gives CASSLGDRVGDYGYTF. Variable domain in full (rest from reference TRBV5-1 and TRBJ1-2): KAGVTQTPRYLIKTRGQQVTLSCSPISGHRSVSWYQQTPGQGLQFLFEYFSETQRNKGNFPGRFSGRQFSNSRSEMNVSTLELGDSALYLCASSLGDRVGDYGYTFGSGTRLTVV.

This clone was found once. The J gene is TRBJ2-3, the V gene TRBV5-1; 7 bases are a match to TRBD1. The J segment lost 5 bases and the V segment lost 0 bases, leaving 6 bases of the junction unmatched. Per the germline V gene, CDR1 is SGHRS and CDR2 is YFSETQ. CDR3 length equals 15 residues. CDR3 region: CASSLGQGLEDTQYF. CDR3 nucleotides: TGCGCCAGCAGCTTGGGACAGGGTCTAGAAGATACGCAGTATTTT.

The V call is TRBV19, the J call TRBJ2-3; the match to TRBD1 covers 8 bases. Trimming took 5 bases from V and 0 from J; bases not matched to a gene: 7. The CDR3 spans 16 residues. Germline CDR1 is LNHDA and CDR2 is SQIVND (reference sequence). The DNA of the CDR3 is TGTGCCAGTAGTGCCCGGACAGGGACTAGCACAGATACGCAGTATTTT. Translated: CASSARTGTSTDTQYF.

J is TRBJ2-3 and V is TRBV18, with a possible D match to TRBD1 (6 bases). Germline V gene sequence: CDR1 KGHSH, CDR2 LQKENI. V was clipped by 6 bases and J by 2 bases, with 12 bases between them. This CDR3 is 14 amino acids long. The CDR3 protein is CASSRTDYTDTQYF. The DNA of the CDR3 is TGTGCCAGCTCGCGGACAGACTACACAGATACGCAGTATTTT.

The V gene is TRBV30, the J gene TRBJ2-7; 9 bases are a match to TRBD2. Trimming removed 4 bases from V and 5 bases from J; junction bases left unmatched: 6. CDR1 is GTSNPN and CDR2 is SVGIG in the germline V gene (reference sequence). This CDR3 has 13 residues. The DNA for the CDR3 is TGTGCCTGGAATAGCGGGAGTTCCCACGAGCAGTACTTC. Its protein is CAWNSGSSHEQYF. The full variable domain, completed using reference TRBV30 and TRBJ2-7, is SQTIHQWPATLVQPVGSPLSLECTVEGTSNPNLYWYRQAAGRGLQLLFYSVGIGQISSEVPQNLSASRPQDRQFILSSKKLLLSDSGFYLCAWNSGSSHEQYFGPGTRLTVT.

The sample holds a few counts of this clone. The gene calls are TRBV7-9 and TRBJ2-7; TRBD1 agrees at 8 bases. The germline V gene has CDR1 SEHNR and CDR2 FQNEAQ (reference sequence). Unmatched junction bases numbered 4, after V lost 1 base and J lost 5 bases. This CDR3 contains 14 residues. CDR3 loop: CASSLGTGRDEQYF. CDR3 in DNA: TGTGCCAGCAGCTTAGGGACAGGGCGTGACGAGCAGTACTTC.

The rearrangement uses TRBV28 and TRBJ2-5; D possibly corresponds to TRBD1 (5 bases). The CDR3 spans 17 residues. In germline, CDR1 is MDHEN, CDR2 SYDVKM. V lost 1 base and J lost 7, with 22 bases in between. The CDR3 is CASSLYEGAPPSGTQYF. CDR3 in DNA: TGTGCCAGCAGTTTATATGAAGGGGCTCCTCCGAGTGGGACCCAGTACTTC.

V gene TRBV10-3 combines with J gene TRBJ1-1, with 10 bases lining up with TRBD1. Germline values: CDR1 ENHRY, CDR2 SYGVKD. This CDR3 has 13 amino acids. V was pared by 4 bases and J by 4 bases, with 0 bases of the junction left unmatched. CDR3 protein: CAISGTGGTEAFF. DNA for the CDR3: TGTGCCATCAGTGGGACAGGGGGCACTGAAGCTTTCTTT.

The chain combines TRBV7-9 with TRBJ1-2; D is perhaps TRBD1 (6 bases). V shed 1 base and J shed 8 bases, with 17 bases lying between them. Germline lookup yields CDR1 SEHNR and CDR2 FQNEAQ (reference sequence). The CDR3 sequence is 15 residues long. The CDR3 DNA is TGTGCCAGCAGCTTAGAACAGGGCGCCACGGGGGGCTACACCTTC. This encodes CASSLEQGATGGYTF.

The chain uses TRBV28 and TRBJ2-6; TRBD1 is a possible D gene (5 bases). V gave up 8 bases and J gave up 0 bases, with 8 bases separating them. CDR3 length equals 14 residues. Per the germline V gene, CDR1 is MDHEN and CDR2 is SYDVKM. The CDR3 nucleotides read TGTGCCAGCGGCAGGGTCTCTGGGGCCAACGTCCTGACTTTC. It is translated as CASGRVSGANVLTF.

The chain joins TRBV18 to TRBJ1-1; 8 nucleotides agree with TRBD1. V dropped 8 bases and J dropped 3; count of bases not matched to a gene: 8. Germline V CDR1 and CDR2: KGHSH, LQKENI. The CDR3 sequence is 14 residues long. CDR3 sequence reads: CASARQGIDTEAFF. The DNA for the CDR3 is TGTGCCAGCGCAAGACAGGGGATAGACACTGAAGCTTTCTTT.

This chain uses TRBV28 with TRBJ1-2, with D possibly TRBD1 on 5 matching bases. Looked up from germline, CDR1 is MDHEN and CDR2 is SYDVKM. This CDR3 region has 13 residues. Trimming took 2 bases from V and 3 from J, leaving 7 bases between them. The CDR3, as DNA: TGTGCCAGCAGTTTAGGGGGGGACTATGGCTACACCTTC. Residues: CASSLGGDYGYTF.

This chain connects TRBV28 to TRBJ1-2; 8 nucleotides align to TRBD1. Germline V lookup: CDR1 MDHEN, CDR2 SYDVKM. This CDR3 has 13 residues. V lost 5 bases and J lost 7; bases outside the gene matches: 6. CDR3 coding DNA: TGTGCCAGCAGTGTCCAGGGGGCGGGTGGCTACACCTTC. This codes for CASSVQGAGGYTF.

This clone was detected only once. This sequence joins TRBV27 and TRBJ2-2; 7 bases match TRBD2. The CDR3 sequence is 14 residues long. CDR1 and CDR2 (germline): MNHEY, SMNVEV (reference sequence). Trimming removed 3 bases from V and 7 bases from J; junction bases left unmatched: 5. The CDR3 DNA reads TGTGCCAGCAGTTTGAGCGGGATACTCGGGGAGCTGTTTTTT. It is translated as CASSLSGILGELFF.

The rearrangement links TRBV5-1 to TRBJ2-7; D uncertain. The CDR3 has 13 amino acids. Trimming stripped 0 bases from V and 3 bases from J, with 7 bases between. Germline CDR1 is SGHRS and CDR2 is YFSETQ. As DNA, the CDR3 is TGCGCCAGCAGCTTGGTGTCCAACTACGAGCAGTACTTC. This sequence encodes CASSLVSNYEQYF.

V gene TRBV30 combines with J gene TRBJ2-7; 9 nucleotides agree with TRBD1. The CDR3 consists of 17 residues. V shed 0 bases and J 3 bases; nucleotides not matched to a gene: 12. From germline, CDR1 is GTSNPN and CDR2 SVGIG (reference sequence). The CDR3 sequence is CAWSVSAWTGALYEQYF. CDR3 DNA: TGTGCCTGGAGTGTATCTGCTTGGACAGGGGCCCTCTACGAGCAGTACTTC.

This sequence joins TRBV7-8 and TRBJ2-3; a weak D match, TRBD2 (6 bases). This CDR3 is built from 14 residues. Germline loops: CDR1 SGHVS, CDR2 FQNEAQ. The V end lost 1 base, the J end lost 6 bases, and 11 bases lay between the germline ends. The DNA of the CDR3 is TGTGCCAGCAGCTTAGGAGGGGCGGGGGATACGCAGTATTTT. It yields the protein CASSLGGAGDTQYF.

The chain employs TRBV27 and TRBJ2-5, with D hard to call. Germline V gene sequence: CDR1 MNHEY, CDR2 SMNVEV (reference sequence). This CDR3 is 13 amino acids long. V was shortened by 8 bases and J by 2 bases, with 12 bases between the two germline ends. CDR3 sequence (DNA): TGTGCCAGCTCCGCGACACTTCAAGAGACCCAGTACTTC. The encoded protein is CASSATLQETQYF.

This chain joins TRBV6-1 and TRBJ1-4, with TRBD1 identical over 7 bases. The V and J ends lost 0 bases and 5 bases, in that order; junction bases with no gene match: 6. The germline gives CDR1 MNHNS, CDR2 SASEGT. This CDR3 contains 16 residues. This chain's CDR3 is CASSEALAGQNEKLFF. The CDR3 DNA follows: TGTGCCAGCAGTGAAGCGCTAGCGGGACAGAATGAAAAACTGTTTTTT.

The V and J genes are TRBV19 and TRBJ1-1; no clear D gene. The germline V gene has CDR1 LNHDA and CDR2 SQIVND (reference sequence). CDR3 length equals 14 residues. Deletions cut 9 bases from V and 4 bases from J, with 18 bases between. In nucleotides, the CDR3 is TGTGCCAGCAGCTCCCGCGGAGTGGGCACTGAAGCTTTCTTT. Translation gives CASSSRGVGTEAFF.